One and the same sample provided the 24 T cell receptor beta chains below, sequenced in a study of cytomegalovirus exposure and HLA in healthy donors. The repertoire was sequenced with immunoSEQ multiplex PCR; TCRdb's copy has only in-frame clones and lacks some. The data hold tens of thousands of clones, with 90% to 97% observed a single time. Sequencing was carried out using PBMCs. The receptors were sampled from a man younger than 30 in good health and CMV-seronegative.

The chain combines TRBV30 with TRBJ1-1; TRBD1 agrees at 8 bases. The CDR3 is 14 residues long. Germline V gene data show CDR1 as GTSNPN and CDR2 as SVGIG (reference sequence). With V trimmed by 0 bases and J by 2 bases, 2 bases remained unmatched. The CDR3 nucleotides read TGTGCCTGGAGTGTGACAGGGGCTAACACTGAAGCTTTCTTT. Residues: CAWSVTGANTEAFF.

The V and J genes are TRBV13 and TRBJ1-1, with 7 bases identical to TRBD1. The V gene's germline CDR1 is PRHDT and CDR2 FYEKMQ (reference sequence). The CDR3 totals 16 residues. V lost 1 base to trimming and J lost 3 bases; unmatched junction nucleotides: 8. The CDR3 bases are TGTGCCAGCAGCTTAGAGAAGGGGGCCAGGGACACTGAAGCTTTCTTT. Encoded protein: CASSLEKGARDTEAFF.

V is TRBV27 and J is TRBJ2-7; TRBD2 agrees at 8 bases. Germline loops: CDR1 MNHEY, CDR2 SMNVEV (reference sequence). This CDR3 has 14 residues. With 2 bases clipped from V and 2 bases from J, the junction kept 2 bases outside the gene matches. The CDR3 DNA is TGTGCCAGCAGTTTAACGGGACTAGCCTACGAGCAGTACTTC. Translating gives CASSLTGLAYEQYF.

This chain connects TRBV19 to TRBJ2-3, with 7 bases identical to TRBD1. This CDR3 is 15 amino acids long. The ends lost 1 base at V and 4 bases at J; junction bases unmatched: 5. Germline CDR1 LNHDA, CDR2 SQIVND (reference sequence). The CDR3 here is CASSIVPGQADTQYF. The CDR3 bases are TGTGCCAGTAGTATAGTTCCCGGACAGGCAGATACGCAGTATTTT.

The chain carries TRBV30 and TRBJ2-5; TRBD2 matches at 8 bases. The CDR3 spans 14 residues. Trimming at V came to 3 bases and at J to 4 bases, leaving 7 bases not matched to a gene. Germline V lookup: CDR1 GTSNPN, CDR2 SVGIG (reference sequence). In nucleotides, the CDR3 is TGTGCCTGGAGCCCTGGACTAGCTCGAGAGACCCAGTACTTC. Protein sequence: CAWSPGLARETQYF.

This clone was seen once. The chain has TRBV18 and TRBJ2-5; perhaps TRBD2 as D (5 bases). Germline CDR1 reads KGHSH; CDR2 reads LQKENI. The CDR3 spans 16 residues. The V and J ends lost 0 bases and 4 bases respectively, with 15 bases between them. CDR3 nucleotide sequence: TGTGCCAGCTCACCACCCTCCGCCGCTAGCCCAGAGACCCAGTACTTC. Amino acid sequence: CASSPPSAASPETQYF.

The rearrangement joins TRBV4-3 to TRBJ1-1; D is unresolved. V dropped 11 bases and J dropped 1 base, with 8 bases sitting between them. This CDR3 has 11 amino acids. Germline V gene data show CDR1 as LGHNA and CDR2 as YSLEER. CDR3 residues: CASAGNTEAFF. The CDR3 region has the DNA TGCGCCTCGGCGGGGAACACTGAAGCTTTCTTT.

The V gene is TRBV27, the J gene TRBJ2-2, with a possible D match to TRBD2 (6 bases). Germline CDR1 is MNHEY and CDR2 is SMNVEV (reference sequence). The germline V and J ends were trimmed by 7 bases and 6 bases, with 18 bases remaining between them. The CDR3 has 15 residues. CDR3 sequence reads: CASNGAGRPPGELFF. The CDR3 DNA is TGTGCCAGCAACGGGGCGGGGAGGCCACCCGGGGAGCTGTTTTTT.

This clone came up once. The V and J genes are TRBV9 and TRBJ2-1; 7 bases are a match to TRBD2. V dropped 3 bases and J dropped 8; count of bases not matched to a gene: 11. There are 15 residues in the CDR3. Germline V gene sequence: CDR1 SGDLS, CDR2 YYNGEE. For the CDR3, the DNA is TGTGCCAGCAGCGCCGGGACTAAGGTCCTTTATGAGCAGTTCTTC. Translating gives CASSAGTKVLYEQFF.

The chain recombines TRBV6-5 with TRBJ2-7; possibly TRBD2 for D (5 bases). Germline V gene sequence: CDR1 MNHEY, CDR2 SVGAGI. V shed 6 bases and J shed 2 bases, with 14 bases lying between them. The CDR3 spans 14 residues. CDR3 DNA sequence: TGTGCCAGCAGAACCATAGGAGGCGCCTACGAGCAGTACTTC. It yields the protein CASRTIGGAYEQYF.

The chain carries TRBV5-4 and TRBJ1-2; unclear D gene. Trimming stripped 0 bases from V and 4 bases from J, with 4 bases between. The germline CDR1 and CDR2 sequences are SGHNT and YYREEE (reference sequence). CDR3 size: 12 residues. CDR3 sequence reads: CASSLDSYGYTF. As DNA, the CDR3 is TGTGCCAGCAGCTTGGACAGCTATGGCTACACCTTC.

This clone came up once. The V gene is TRBV5-1, the J gene TRBJ2-3, with a tentative D call TRBD2 (5 bases). V was cut by 4 bases and J by 4 bases, with 13 bases left in between. CDR3 length: 14 residues. In germline, CDR1 is SGHRS, CDR2 YFSETQ. This CDR3 reads CASSSGDWADTQYF. The DNA for the CDR3 is TGCGCCAGCAGCAGCGGAGACTGGGCAGATACGCAGTATTTT.

The chain employs TRBV28 and TRBJ1-5; TRBD1 might be the D (5 bases). The CDR3 is 17 amino acids. The V gene lost 3 bases and the J gene lost 0 bases, with 15 bases spanning the gap. CDR1 is MDHEN, CDR2 SYDVKM, per germline. This CDR3 is CASSLGRGSYSNQPQHF. The CDR3 DNA sequence: TGTGCCAGCAGTTTGGGGAGGGGCTCCTATAGCAATCAGCCCCAGCATTTT.

The chain is built from TRBV7-9 and TRBJ2-1; weak D call: TRBD1 (5 bases). CDR3 length: 17 amino acids. Trimming shortened V by 6 bases and J by 7 bases, and 25 bases separated the two germline ends. In germline, CDR1 is SEHNR, CDR2 FQNEAQ (reference sequence). The CDR3 loop reads CASRLRDWGVAENEQFF. In DNA form, the CDR3 reads TGTGCCAGCAGATTACGAGATTGGGGCGTCGCGGAGAATGAGCAGTTCTTC.

This chain links TRBV21-1 with TRBJ2-6; TRBD2 is the table's D call and was not checked against the DNA. TRBV21-1 is designated a pseudogene. The CDR3 spans 19 residues. CDR3 in DNA: TGTGCCAGCAGCAAAGGAAAGACTAGCGGGGACTCTGGGGCCAACGTCCTGACTTTC. Residues: CASSKGKTSGDSGANVLTF.

J is TRBJ2-7 and V is TRBV6-1; D unresolved. Trimming shortened V by 5 bases and J by 2 bases, and 13 bases separated the two germline ends. The CDR3 consists of 14 residues. The germline gives CDR1 MNHNS, CDR2 SASEGT. CDR3 residues: CASSPLETTYEQYF. CDR3 bases: TGTGCCAGCAGTCCGCTAGAAACCACCTACGAGCAGTACTTC.

V usage is TRBV28 and J usage is TRBJ2-1; 13 bases map to TRBD2. V gave up 5 bases and J gave up 9 bases; unmatched junction bases: 10. This CDR3 spans 16 amino acids. Germline V lookup: CDR1 MDHEN, CDR2 SYDVKM. The CDR3 DNA reads as TGTGCCAGCAGTCGCTATGGACTAGCGGGAGCTTTTGAGCAGTTCTTC. Protein sequence: CASSRYGLAGAFEQFF. Based on the CDR3 plus reference TRBV28 and TRBJ2-1, the full variable domain is DVKVTQSSRYLVKRTGEKVFLECVQDMDHENMFWYRQDPGLGLRLIYFSYDVKMKEKGDIPEGYSVSREKKERFSLILESASTNQTSMYLCASSRYGLAGAFEQFFGPGTRLTVL.

This clone was observed once. This chain joins TRBV29-1 and TRBJ1-1, with no clear D. This CDR3 has 13 amino acids. V lost 4 bases, J lost 1 base, and 10 bases lay in between. CDR1 is SQVTM, CDR2 ANQGSEA, per germline. CDR3 region: CSVVRGGNTEAFF. Here the CDR3 DNA reads TGCAGCGTTGTGCGGGGTGGGAACACTGAAGCTTTCTTT.

This sequence joins TRBV7-8 and TRBJ2-7; 11 bases match TRBD1. CDR3 size: 12 residues. Germline trimming cut 8 bases from V and 4 bases from J; bases unmatched to any gene: 1. In germline, CDR1 is SGHVS, CDR2 FQNEAQ. The CDR3 nucleotides are TGTGCCAGCGGGGACAGGGGGTACGAGCAGTACTTC. It specifies CASGDRGYEQYF.

The chain joins TRBV5-1 to TRBJ1-4; TRBD1 agrees at 8 bases. Germline CDR1 reads SGHRS; CDR2 reads YFSETQ. Trimming removed 4 bases from V and 5 bases from J; junction bases left unmatched: 7. This CDR3 has 15 amino acids. In nucleotides, the CDR3 is TGCGCCAGCAGCGAGGCGACAGGGGAAAATGAAAAACTGTTTTTT. Its translation is CASSEATGENEKLFF.

The genes are TRBV7-8 and TRBJ2-2, with a weak D call TRBD2 (6 bases). The CDR3 extends over 15 amino acids. Germline V gene sequence: CDR1 SGHVS, CDR2 FQNEAQ. V was pared by 5 bases and J by 8 bases, with 18 bases between. CDR3 residues: CASSPRRRVEGELFF. CDR3 sequence (DNA): TGTGCCAGCAGCCCCAGAAGGAGGGTCGAGGGGGAGCTGTTTTTT.

This chain uses TRBV28 with TRBJ1-2; 7 bases are shared with TRBD1. V lost 5 bases, J lost 4 bases, and 10 bases stayed unmatched. This CDR3 is 15 amino acids long. Germline CDR1 is MDHEN and CDR2 is SYDVKM. The DNA for the CDR3 is TGTGCCAGCAGTAAACAACAGGGGTCGGCCTATGGCTACACCTTC. It translates to CASSKQQGSAYGYTF.

This clone was picked up one time. J is TRBJ2-5 and V is TRBV5-1, with 15 bases fitting TRBD2. Germline V gene lookup returns CDR1 SGHRS and CDR2 YFSETQ. V lost 4 bases, J lost 2 bases, and 6 bases stayed unmatched. The CDR3 sequence is 17 residues long. In DNA, the CDR3 is TGCGCCAGCAGCGGGGGGGGACTAGCGGGAGGACAAGAGACCCAGTACTTC. Amino acids: CASSGGGLAGGQETQYF.

V is TRBV15 and J is TRBJ2-7; possible D gene TRBD1, 6 bases. In germline, CDR1 is LNHNV, CDR2 YYDKDF (reference sequence). V lost 4 bases and J 2 bases, leaving 18 bases between the germline ends. The CDR3 has 16 amino acids. The CDR3 protein is CATSNPLQGPTYEQYF. The CDR3, as DNA: TGTGCCACCAGCAACCCGTTACAGGGTCCCACCTACGAGCAGTACTTC. The entire variable domain, with the rest obtained from reference TRBV15 and TRBJ2-7, is as follows: DAMVIQNPRYQVTQFGKPVTLSCSQTLNHNVMYWYQQKSSQAPKLLFHYYDKDFNNEADTPDNFQSRRPNTSFCFLDIRSPGLGDTAMYLCATSNPLQGPTYEQYFGPGTRLTVT.